What follows is one TCR beta chain and its context. This clonotype was seen a single time. The specificity of this receptor is unknown. The record has no base qualities; no much larger clone is one base away. A single read constitutes weak evidence. Instrument used: Illumina NovaSeq 6000. cDNA libraries for TCRalpha and TCRbeta were prepared by 5'RACE using constant-segment primers, with sample barcodes and unique molecular identifiers added. Trizol reagent was used to extract RNA from every sample. Amplification of the libraries took two PCR steps, and the second step added a second sample barcode plus Illumina TruSeq adapters. Sequencing of the libraries was done on an Illumina NovaSeq, producing 2 x 150 bp paired-end reads. In the authors' own workflow: Demultiplexing of reads and collapsing into UMI-guided consensus sequences were performed with migec v1.2.7. Using mixcr v2.1.11, UMI consensuses were aligned to TRA and TRB V and J templates and then assembled into clonotypes. A clonotype was counted as expanded or contracted only when both edgeR and NoisET called the clonotype significant, with the noise models trained on biological replicates. For edgeR calls, the thresholds were a false discovery rate-adjusted p below 0.01 and a log2 fold-change of 1. As an exploratory analysis of dynamics, max-normalized trajectories of the 1000 most abundant clonotypes were examined by PCA with hierarchical clustering. The CD4 or CD8 phenotype of responding clones was assigned using the separately sequenced CD4+ and CD8+ repertoires. The raw public data were reprocessed by TCRdb itself: fastp quality trimming at Q25, MiXCR clonotype calling, in-frame beta chains only. A single entry per CDR3 protein holds the most common genes and DNA from its merged rows. Here the V and J calls rest on TCRdb's processing, not on the authors' analysis. In this sample the table shows roughly 400,000 distinct CDR3 sequences, approximately 16% of which occur a single time. The ten top clones hold roughly 21% of the sample.

The CDR3 sequence holds 15 residues, the cysteine and phenylalanine included. The read is trimmed to its CDR3 DNA, 45 bases read in frame from base 1. V is cut back by 0 bases and J by 7 bases, with 8 bases in the junction unmatched. Looking up the germline V gene (reference sequence) yields CDR1 LGHDT and CDR2 YNNKEL. This record comes from a study of T-cell memory formation after mild COVID-19 (dated by TCRdb to the early 2020s). About the full investigation: TCR sequence clusters from the two donors were found to be largely donor specific. In two donors, T-cell clones that expanded and contracted after mild COVID-19 were followed by sequencing TCRalpha and TCRbeta repertoires longitudinally. Two young, previously healthy adult volunteers, one female and one male, were included in the cohort. The research as a whole found: SARS-CoV-2 specificity of the second-wave clones peaking on day 37 was not confirmed. Only two mild cases were covered in the study, and larger cohorts including severe cases with pre-infection samples were considered necessary. Contracting CD4+ clones turned up mainly in the CM and EM memory subsets, whereas EMRA was where CD8+ clones were enriched. The detection of some responding clones in pre-infection memory suggests that pre-existing cross-reactive memory T cells joined the SARS-CoV-2 response. Clones contracting from day 15 to 85 had balanced CD4/CD8 phenotypes, while a second wave expanding from day 15 to 37 was biased towards CD4+.

Ficoll-Paque density gradient centrifugation was the method used to isolate PBMCs. Material for sequencing was PBMCs or a T cell subset sorted from them (not recorded which). The TCR sequence derives from a young man who had mild COVID-19 (a few samples of this study predate the infection). The sample titles of this study are shuffled in the database, so cell type and time point are left out; the donor was told from shared clones. The rearranged chain carries TRBV3-1 and TRBJ2-7, and 8 junction bases match TRBD2. The CDR3 reads CASSQDRAGGEEQYF. The sequenced DNA is TGTGCCAGCAGCCAAGATCGGGCGGGGGGTGAGGAGCAGTACTTC.